Shown below are 4 T cell receptor beta chains from a single sample sequenced in a study of long-term antiretroviral therapy in people with HIV. They ran version v3.0 of the immunoSEQ assay at survey level. Here immunoSEQ multiplex PCR was the method, and the copy in TCRdb shows in-frame clones only, minus some. The table lists under 20,000 clones, approximately 89% of them singletons. This specimen was unsorted PBMCs, taken 0.5 years after starting antiretroviral therapy. Source of these receptors: a man aged 35-49 years with HIV.

This clone has a single count. This sequence joins TRBV11-2 and TRBJ2-7; 8 bases are a match to TRBD1. The ends lost 1 base at V and 1 base at J; junction bases unmatched: 3. Germline V gene data show CDR1 as SGHAT and CDR2 as FQNNGV. The CDR3 runs to 15 residues. The CDR3 DNA reads TGTGCCAGCAGCTTAGGTGGGACAGGTTCCTACGAGCAGTACTTC. Translated: CASSLGGTGSYEQYF.

This chain joins TRBV29-1 and TRBJ2-2; D not certain. V was trimmed by 5 bases and J by 1 base, leaving 5 bases between them. The CDR3 extends over 12 amino acids. Per the germline V gene, CDR1 is SQVTM and CDR2 is ANQGSEA. Written as DNA, the CDR3 is TGCAGCGTTCAAGTGAACACCGGGGAGCTGTTTTTT. It translates to CSVQVNTGELFF.

This clone was seen a few times. In DNA, the CDR3 is TGTGCCAGCAGTTTATCGGTCGCCTCGGGTAGGTACGAGCAGTACTTC. Translated: CASSLSVASGRYEQYF. J is TRBJ2-7 and V is TRBV27; D is unresolved. V was cut by 0 bases and J by 4 bases, with 16 bases left in between. The germline CDR1 and CDR2 sequences are MNHEY and SMNVEV (reference sequence). CDR3 length: 16 amino acids.

The chain carries TRBV10-3 and TRBJ2-3, with TRBD1 as a possible D gene (6 bases). The CDR3 spans 16 residues. Per germline, CDR1 ENHRY and CDR2 SYGVKD. V was shortened by 3 bases and J by 1 base, with 14 bases between the two germline ends. CDR3 DNA: TGTGCCATCAGTGATCGGTCAGGGGCTGGCACAGATACGCAGTATTTT. Amino acids: CAISDRSGAGTDTQYF.